What follows are 24 T cell receptor beta chains derived from one specimen sequenced in a study of blood T cell repertoires in COVID-19. The protocol was immunoSEQ multiplex PCR, while the TCRdb copy is restricted to in-frame clones and leaves out a portion. The top ten clones hold about 9.1% of a sample with about 250,000 clones, almost 85% of them seen once. The sequencing input was PBMCs or T cells enriched from blood (not recorded which). These TCRs come from a woman in her forties or fifties with acute COVID-19.

In DNA, the CDR3 is TGTGCCAGCAGGACAGGCAGCTTACTCAATGAAAAACTGTTTTTT. This translates into CASRTGSLLNEKLFF. The chain links TRBV7-6 to TRBJ1-4; possibly TRBD1 for D (6 bases). Trimming took 6 bases from V and 5 from J, leaving 16 bases between them. The CDR3 is 15 amino acids. Germline values: CDR1 SGHVS, CDR2 FNYEAQ.

CDR3 nucleotide sequence: TGTGCCAGCACCTTTGTAAAAACAGGGAATGGCTACACCTTC. This sequence encodes CASTFVKTGNGYTF. This chain uses TRBV7-2 with TRBJ1-2, with a possible D match to TRBD1 (6 bases). In germline, CDR1 is SGHTA, CDR2 FQGNSA. V lost 7 bases, J lost 6 bases, and 18 bases lay in between. This CDR3 spans 14 amino acids.

This chain uses TRBV3-1 (or the pseudogene TRBV3-2) with TRBJ2-5; tentatively, D is TRBD1 (5 bases). Looked up from germline, CDR1 is LGHDT and CDR2 is YNNKEL (reference sequence). Between the trimmed V and J ends, which lost 5 bases and 1 base, there was a span of 11 bases. The CDR3 contains 14 residues. CDR3 DNA sequence: TGTGCCAGCAGCTTCAGGGCATCCCAAGAGACCCAGTACTTC. It encodes CASSFRASQETQYF.

This clone has only a few counts. The genes are TRBV18 and TRBJ1-2, with TRBD1 matching 8 bases. The CDR3 covers 14 residues. The germline CDR1 and CDR2 sequences are KGHSH and LQKENI. With 4 bases clipped from V and 5 bases from J, the junction kept 6 bases outside the gene matches. CDR3: CASSREDRVYGYTF. CDR3 coding DNA: TGTGCCAGCTCACGGGAGGACAGGGTGTATGGCTACACCTTC.

This clone was observed a few times. The chain uses TRBV12-3 or TRBV12-4 and TRBJ1-5, with a weak D call TRBD1 (5 bases). Trimming shortened V by 2 bases and J by 12 bases, and 14 bases separated the two germline ends. The CDR3 sequence is 13 residues long. The DNA for the CDR3 is TGTGCCAGCAGTTTAAATACGGGGACTTTCCAGCATTTT. Translating it yields CASSLNTGTFQHF.

The chain combines TRBV7-9 with TRBJ1-1, with D perhaps TRBD1 (5 bases). CDR1 and CDR2 (germline): SEHNR, FQNEAQ (reference sequence). This CDR3 is 14 amino acids long. V was pared by 5 bases and J by 2 bases, with 12 bases between. The CDR3 sequence is CASSHDGANTEAFF. CDR3 coding DNA: TGTGCCAGCAGCCACGATGGGGCTAACACTGAAGCTTTCTTT.

This clone was counted a few times. The chain is built from TRBV5-1 and TRBJ1-2, with 7 bases lining up with TRBD1. The CDR3 has 15 amino acids. The ends lost 3 bases at V and 4 bases at J; junction bases unmatched: 9. The germline V gene encodes CDR1 SGHRS and CDR2 YFSETQ. The CDR3 bases are TGCGCCAGCAGCTCCACCGGGACAGACCTCTATGGCTACACCTTC. It codes for CASSSTGTDLYGYTF.

The chain combines TRBV5-8 with TRBJ1-6, with no clear D. The germline V gene encodes CDR1 SGHTS and CDR2 YDEGEE. The CDR3 covers 12 residues. V gave up 4 bases and J gave up 6 bases, with 5 bases separating them. Here the CDR3 reads CASSGLNSPLHF. The CDR3 DNA sequence: TGTGCCAGCAGCGGGCTTAATTCACCCCTCCACTTT.

The rearrangement links TRBV12-3 or TRBV12-4 to TRBJ1-1; D gene ambiguous. The CDR3 loop spans 13 amino acids. Trimming left V 8 bases short and J 4 bases short, with 14 bases between. The CDR3 DNA reads TGTGCCAGCTGGGCGCCGGCAGGCACTGAAGCTTTCTTT. Protein product: CASWAPAGTEAFF.

The chain couples TRBV6-5 to TRBJ2-7; 9 positions match TRBD1. Germline CDR1 and CDR2: MNHEY and SVGAGI. CDR3 length: 15 amino acids. V shed 5 bases, J shed 3 bases, and the junction held 8 bases outside the gene matches. The CDR3 here is CASSPLTGGRYEQYF. The CDR3 nucleotides are TGTGCCAGCAGTCCCCTGACAGGGGGTCGCTACGAGCAGTACTTC.

The chain employs TRBV7-2 and TRBJ1-6, with 10 bases that match TRBD1. Germline CDR1 reads SGHTA; CDR2 reads FQGNSA. Trimming removed 5 bases from V and 10 bases from J; junction bases left unmatched: 5. This CDR3 has 14 amino acids. As DNA, the CDR3 is TGTGCCAGCAGCAGTGGACAGGGGGGATCACCCCTCCACTTT. Protein sequence: CASSSGQGGSPLHF.

The chain couples TRBV19 to TRBJ1-5; the match to TRBD1 covers 8 bases. The germline gives CDR1 LNHDA, CDR2 SQIVND (reference sequence). This CDR3 spans 18 amino acids. V was clipped by 3 bases and J by 0 bases; unmatched bases: 10. CDR3 DNA sequence: TGTGCCAGTAGTATCACCAGGACAGGGCCCGATAGCAATCAGCCCCAGCATTTT. It codes for CASSITRTGPDSNQPQHF.

The chain combines TRBV7-2 with TRBJ1-1, with D unclear. Trimming removed 2 bases at V and 0 bases at J, with 10 bases between. CDR1 and CDR2 (germline): SGHTA, FQGNSA. The CDR3 consists of 15 residues. CDR3 in amino acids: CASSLKPTLNTEAFF. The CDR3 DNA is TGTGCCAGCAGCTTAAAACCCACATTGAACACTGAAGCTTTCTTT. The full variable domain, its missing parts supplied by reference TRBV7-2 and TRBJ1-1, is GAGVSQSPSNKVTEKGKDVELRCDPISGHTALYWYRQSLGQGLEFLIYFQGNSAPDKSGLPSDRFSAERTGGSVSTLTIQRTQQEDSAVYLCASSLKPTLNTEAFFGQGTRLTVV.

The chain links TRBV6-2 or TRBV6-3 to TRBJ2-7; 9 bases fit TRBD1. Per the germline V gene, CDR1 is MNHEY and CDR2 is SVGEGT. This CDR3 contains 17 residues. V dropped 4 bases and J dropped 5; count of bases not matched to a gene: 15. The CDR3 region is CASSSIPGTGWTHEQYF. As DNA, the CDR3 is TGTGCCAGCAGTTCCATTCCCGGGACAGGGTGGACACACGAGCAGTACTTC.

The chain recombines TRBV7-6 with TRBJ1-1, with D maybe TRBD1 (5 bases). The CDR3 spans 15 residues. Trimming removed 8 bases at V and 2 bases at J, with 18 bases between. The V gene's germline CDR1 is SGHVS and CDR2 FNYEAQ. In DNA form, the CDR3 reads TGTGCCAGCGTTGCGACAGCTGAGCTTAACACTGAAGCTTTCTTT. This gives the protein CASVATAELNTEAFF.

The V call is TRBV7-9, the J call TRBJ2-5; 9 bases are shared with TRBD1. This CDR3 has 17 amino acids. CDR1 is SEHNR, CDR2 FQNEAQ, per germline (reference sequence). V shed 3 bases and J 6 bases; nucleotides not matched to a gene: 14. The CDR3 sequence is CASSLDGDRAVKKTQYF. Written as DNA, the CDR3 is TGTGCCAGCAGCTTGGATGGGGACAGGGCTGTGAAAAAGACCCAGTACTTC.

The chain carries TRBV6-2 or TRBV6-3 and TRBJ2-7, with no clear D. The CDR3 contains 15 residues. The germline CDR1 and CDR2 sequences are MNHEY and SVGEGT. Deletions cut 4 bases from V and 3 bases from J, with 16 bases between. CDR3 DNA: TGTGCCAGCAGTTCACCCAGGTGGCTGATCTACGAGCAGTACTTC. This codes for CASSSPRWLIYEQYF.

The V and J genes are TRBV3-1 (or the pseudogene TRBV3-2) and TRBJ1-2; D is possibly TRBD1 (5 bases). CDR1 is LGHDT and CDR2 is YNNKEL in the germline V gene (reference sequence). V was trimmed by 6 bases and J by 5 bases, leaving 19 bases between them. The CDR3 extends over 15 amino acids. CDR3 region: CASSQSGGVWYGYTF. The DNA for the CDR3 is TGTGCCAGCAGTCAAAGCGGAGGGGTTTGGTATGGCTACACCTTC.

The chain uses TRBV7-3 and TRBJ2-1; 9 bases align to TRBD2. V lost 5 bases to trimming and J lost 1 base; unmatched junction nucleotides: 3. CDR1 SGHTA and CDR2 FQGTGA come from the germline V gene. The CDR3 covers 15 residues. Here the CDR3 DNA reads TGTGCCAGCAGCAGAGCGGGGGGATCCTACAATGAGCAGTTCTTC. This translates into CASSRAGGSYNEQFF.

This chain joins TRBV6-1 and TRBJ1-4; possibly TRBD1 for D (6 bases). The CDR3 contains 13 residues. Looked up from germline, CDR1 is MNHNS and CDR2 is SASEGT. V was cut by 10 bases and J by 8 bases, with 17 bases left in between. CDR3: CATNTQGWEKLFF. The CDR3 DNA is TGTGCCACCAATACACAGGGTTGGGAAAAACTGTTTTTT.

This clone has more than one count but fewer than ten. This chain connects TRBV4-1 to TRBJ1-4; 12 positions agree with TRBD1. The junction had 5 bases not matched to a gene; V was cut back by 0 bases and J by 3 bases. CDR1 is MGHRA, CDR2 YSYEKL, per germline. This CDR3 spans 18 amino acids. The CDR3 region is CASSQDWDRGPANEKLFF. DNA of the CDR3: TGCGCCAGCAGCCAAGATTGGGACAGGGGGCCGGCTAATGAAAAACTGTTTTTT.

For the CDR3, the DNA is TGTGCCAGCAGCGGGACAGGGGGCCAAGGTGAAAAACTGTTTTTT. Residues: CASSGTGGQGEKLFF. This chain links TRBV9 with TRBJ1-4, with 11 bases matching TRBD1. This CDR3 is built from 15 residues. Looked up from germline, CDR1 is SGDLS and CDR2 is YYNGEE. Trimming at V came to 3 bases and at J to 7 bases, leaving 5 bases not matched to a gene.

The rearrangement joins TRBV5-1 to TRBJ1-1, with TRBD1 as a possible D gene (5 bases). The CDR3 sequence is 16 residues long. Germline values: CDR1 SGHRS, CDR2 YFSETQ. V was clipped by 0 bases and J by 0 bases, with 12 bases between them. The CDR3 sequence: CASSLASTVLNTEAFF. The CDR3 coding sequence is TGCGCCAGCAGCTTGGCGTCGACAGTCTTGAACACTGAAGCTTTCTTT.

This rearrangement joins TRBV12-5 to TRBJ2-2; 8 bases match TRBD1. V shed 6 bases, J shed 4 bases, and the junction held 10 bases outside the gene matches. The CDR3 is 16 amino acids. Germline loops: CDR1 LGHNT, CDR2 FRNRAP. In DNA form, the CDR3 reads TGTGCTAGTGGGCGGCCCCGGACAGGGACCACCGGGGAGCTGTTTTTT. Translated, it gives CASGRPRTGTTGELFF.